This paragraph covers one T cell receptor beta chain sequence. Its specificity is unknown. This sample was taken from a study of cytomegalovirus exposure and HLA in healthy donors. Study-level results: Using the classifier, cytomegalovirus status was reportedly diagnosed with high specificity and sensitivity.

Germline V lookup: CDR1 GTSNPN, CDR2 SVGIG (reference sequence). The CDR3 spans 12 residues. V lost 2 bases and J 14 bases, leaving 16 bases between the germline ends. Primers for the PCR totalled 60 Vbeta and 13 Jbeta. Assay: immunoSEQ multiplex PCR; the TCRdb copy retains only in-frame clones and omits some. The sample includes roughly 150,000 clones, 65% to 70% seen only once; the top ten take about 9.4%. This TCR came from a man aged 25-45 years in good health and CMV-seropositive. Source material: PBMCs. The rearrangement links TRBV30 to TRBJ2-1, with D possibly matching TRBD2 (5 bases). As DNA, the CDR3 is TGTGCCTGGAGTCGCACACGGGGAAGAAAGTTCTTC. Its protein is CAWSRTRGRKFF. Variable domain in full (rest from reference TRBV30 and TRBJ2-1): SQTIHQWPATLVQPVGSPLSLECTVEGTSNPNLYWYRQAAGRGLQLLFYSVGIGQISSEVPQNLSASRPQDRQFILSSKKLLLSDSGFYLCAWSRTRGRKFFGPGTRLTVL.